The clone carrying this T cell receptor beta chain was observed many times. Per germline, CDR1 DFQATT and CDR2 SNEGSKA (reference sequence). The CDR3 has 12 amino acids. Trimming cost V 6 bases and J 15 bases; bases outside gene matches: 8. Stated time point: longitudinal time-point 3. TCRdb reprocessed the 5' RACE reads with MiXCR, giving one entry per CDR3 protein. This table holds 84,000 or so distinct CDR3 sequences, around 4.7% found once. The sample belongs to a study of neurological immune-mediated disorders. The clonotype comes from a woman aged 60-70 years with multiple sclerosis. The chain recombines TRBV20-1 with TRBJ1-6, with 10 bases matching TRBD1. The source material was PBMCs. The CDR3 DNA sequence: TGCAGTGCAACCGGGACAGGGGTTCTCCTCCACTTT. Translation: CSATGTGVLLHF.